The T cell receptor (beta chain) described here comes from a study of identical twins. The authors used template switching to add a universal primer site and gave cDNA unique molecular identifiers. One entry per CDR3 protein, called by TCRdb with MiXCR from the 5' RACE reads. There are just under 550,000 distinct CDR3 sequences in the sample; around 15% occur only once, and roughly 0.43% lies in the top ten. The same data also contributed to another study, on yellow fever vaccine responses in identical twins. That work states: Twin vaccine T cell responses reportedly seemed partly convergent, partly personalized.

Sequencing was performed on CD4+ T cells sorted from blood. The TCR comes from a young woman in good health.

CDR3 in amino acids: CASSAAGTSKAAGFF. For the CDR3, the DNA is TGTGCCAGCAGCGCCGCCGGGACTAGTAAGGCGGCAGGGTTCTTC. This chain uses TRBV7-2 with TRBJ2-1, with 8 bases aligning to TRBD2. Germline CDR1 and CDR2: SGHTA and FQGNSA. The CDR3 consists of 15 residues. V was clipped by 5 bases and J by 15 bases; unmatched bases: 18.